The 16 T cell receptor beta chains below come from one sample, sequenced in a study of blood T cell repertoires in COVID-19. Measured with immunoSEQ multiplex PCR; TCRdb has only the in-frame clones, and not every one. The data contain nearly 350,000 clones, about 90% of them singletons. Input material: peripheral blood. Source of these receptors: a woman aged 45-65 years with COVID-19, enrolled during active disease.

In DNA, the CDR3 is TGTGCCAGCACCTCCCCTGGAGAGCAGCCCCAGCATTTT. It translates to CASTSPGEQPQHF. The chain has TRBV6-6 and TRBJ1-5; no reliable D call. In germline, CDR1 is MNHNY, CDR2 SVGAGI (reference sequence). The CDR3 runs 13 residues. Trimming cost V 7 bases and J 7 bases, with 14 bases left between them.

The chain combines TRBV11-2 with TRBJ2-1; D call uncertain. The V end lost 1 base, the J end lost 3 bases, and 7 bases lay between the germline ends. Germline CDR1 is SGHAT and CDR2 is FQNNGV. The CDR3 contains 14 residues. This CDR3 is CASSLGPYYNEQFF. CDR3 sequence (DNA): TGTGCCAGCAGCTTAGGGCCATACTACAATGAGCAGTTCTTC. The whole variable domain, remainder taken from reference TRBV11-2 and TRBJ2-1, is EAGVAQSPRYKIIEKRQSVAFWCNPISGHATLYWYQQILGQGPKLLIQFQNNGVVDDSQLPKDRFSAERLKGVDSTLKIQPAKLEDSAVYLCASSLGPYYNEQFFGPGTRLTVL.

The gene calls are TRBV19 and TRBJ2-1; 9 bases are shared with TRBD2. The length of the CDR3 is 15 residues. The V segment lost 7 bases and the J segment 4 bases; nucleotides outside the gene matches: 8. The V gene's germline CDR1 is LNHDA and CDR2 SQIVND (reference sequence). CDR3 bases: TGTGCCAGTACCTTGGGACTAGCAGAATACAATGAGCAGTTCTTC. This translates into CASTLGLAEYNEQFF. Variable domain in full (rest from reference TRBV19 and TRBJ2-1): DGGITQSPKYLFRKEGQNVTLSCEQNLNHDAMYWYRQDPGQGLRLIYYSQIVNDFQKGDIAEGYSVSREKKESFPLTVTSAQKNPTAFYLCASTLGLAEYNEQFFGPGTRLTVL.

This clone was picked up many times. The chain couples TRBV9 to TRBJ1-2; 10 bases fit TRBD1. Losses at the gene ends were 8 bases for V and 7 bases for J; bases not matched to a gene: 5. This CDR3 contains 12 residues. The germline V gene has CDR1 SGDLS and CDR2 YYNGEE. The CDR3 here is CASRQGAGGYTF. In nucleotides, the CDR3 is TGTGCCAGTAGACAGGGGGCGGGTGGCTACACCTTC.

The V call is TRBV5-1, the J call TRBJ1-2; D unresolved. The CDR3 length is 14 residues. Trimming took off 0 bases at V and 0 bases at J, with 6 bases between the two ends. CDR1 is SGHRS, CDR2 YFSETQ, per germline. The CDR3 spells CASSLDRTNYGYTF. CDR3 nucleotides: TGCGCCAGCAGCTTGGACAGAACTAACTATGGCTACACCTTC.

This clone showed up just a few times. The chain couples TRBV19 to TRBJ1-5; tentatively, D is TRBD1 (5 bases). Trimming shortened V by 6 bases and J by 5 bases, and 17 bases separated the two germline ends. The germline CDR1 and CDR2 sequences are LNHDA and SQIVND (reference sequence). The length of the CDR3 is 15 residues. The CDR3 DNA follows: TGTGCCAGTAGCCTCCTCGACAGTGCCCATCAGCCCCAGCATTTT. Protein product: CASSLLDSAHQPQHF.

In the case of this clone: The identical CDR3 is also encoded by other nucleotide sequences in the sample. The chain employs TRBV19 and TRBJ2-7; D possibly corresponds to TRBD2 (6 bases). V lost 7 bases and J 2 bases, leaving 15 bases between the germline ends. The CDR3 is made up of 14 amino acids. Germline V CDR1 and CDR2: LNHDA, SQIVND (reference sequence). As DNA, the CDR3 is TGTGCCAGTACCTCGACCGGGACTCCCTACGAGCAGTACTTC. It translates to CASTSTGTPYEQYF.

The chain carries TRBV5-1 and TRBJ2-2, with D perhaps given as TRBD1 or TRBD2 (5 bases each). CDR3 length equals 14 residues. Trimming stripped 4 bases from V and 3 bases from J, with 10 bases between. Germline assignment: CDR1 SGHRS and CDR2 YFSETQ. The CDR3 region has the DNA TGCGCCAGCAGCGTGGGACGGGACACCGGGGAGCTGTTTTTT. Translating gives CASSVGRDTGELFF.

The chain links TRBV19 to TRBJ2-2, with D possibly being TRBD2 (8 bases). V lost 7 bases to trimming and J lost 8 bases, with 20 bases between them. The CDR3 length is 15 residues. Germline V gene sequence: CDR1 LNHDA, CDR2 SQIVND (reference sequence). The CDR3 nucleotides read TGTGCCAGTACAGTAGCGGGACAGCTCCTAGGGGAGCTGTTTTTT. Residues: CASTVAGQLLGELFF.

The V gene is TRBV27, the J gene TRBJ2-5; D is ambiguous. The CDR3 totals 14 residues. Germline V gene sequence: CDR1 MNHEY, CDR2 SMNVEV (reference sequence). Trimming took 5 bases from V and 0 from J, leaving 10 bases between them. CDR3 sequence reads: CASSPLQNQETQYF. CDR3 coding DNA: TGTGCCAGCAGTCCGTTACAGAACCAAGAGACCCAGTACTTC.

In regard to this clone: The same CDR3 arises from other DNA sequences in this sample as well. The rearrangement uses TRBV3-1 (or the pseudogene TRBV3-2) and TRBJ1-1; TRBD1 aligns across 7 bases. This CDR3 region has 14 residues. Germline V gives CDR1 LGHDT, CDR2 YNNKEL (reference sequence). J gave up 2 bases and V 1 base, and 1 base lay outside the gene matches. CDR3 bases: TGTGCCAGCAGCCAAGGGACAGGAAACACTGAAGCTTTCTTT. As protein: CASSQGTGNTEAFF.

The rearrangement uses TRBV18 and TRBJ2-1; 9 bases map to TRBD2. The CDR3 spans 15 residues. Germline values: CDR1 KGHSH, CDR2 LQKENI. Trimming at V came to 3 bases and at J to 6 bases, leaving 6 bases not matched to a gene. Here the CDR3 reads CASSPVLAGVNEQFF. CDR3 nucleotides: TGTGCCAGCTCACCGGTATTAGCGGGAGTCAATGAGCAGTTCTTC.

In this sample, this clone turned up a few times. V and J are TRBV19 and TRBJ1-2; weak D call: TRBD1 (5 bases). CDR3 size: 16 residues. Trimming pared 3 bases from V and 0 bases from J, leaving 14 bases between. The germline gives CDR1 LNHDA, CDR2 SQIVND (reference sequence). The CDR3 sequence is CASSIDSATPNYGYTF. The CDR3 bases are TGTGCCAGTAGTATTGACAGCGCGACCCCTAACTATGGCTACACCTTC. The full variable domain, completed using reference TRBV19 and TRBJ1-2, is DGGITQSPKYLFRKEGQNVTLSCEQNLNHDAMYWYRQDPGQGLRLIYYSQIVNDFQKGDIAEGYSVSREKKESFPLTVTSAQKNPTAFYLCASSIDSATPNYGYTFGSGTRLTVV.

V gene TRBV6-1 combines with J gene TRBJ2-5; 8 nucleotides align to TRBD1. Germline V CDR1 and CDR2: MNHNS, SASEGT. The CDR3 consists of 17 residues. Trimming at V came to 2 bases and at J to 0 bases, leaving 8 bases not matched to a gene. CDR3 protein: CASSERGTGDDQETQYF. The CDR3 region has the DNA TGTGCCAGCAGTGAAAGAGGGACAGGAGATGACCAAGAGACCCAGTACTTC.

This rearrangement joins TRBV7-9 to TRBJ1-2; D uncertain. This CDR3 region has 13 residues. Trimming took off 6 bases at V and 8 bases at J, with 16 bases between the two ends. Germline lookup yields CDR1 SEHNR and CDR2 FQNEAQ (reference sequence). The CDR3 is CASSASMGRGYTF. CDR3 nucleotide sequence: TGTGCCAGCAGTGCTTCAATGGGCAGAGGCTACACCTTC.

The V gene is TRBV3-1 (or the pseudogene TRBV3-2), the J gene TRBJ1-4; 7 bases match TRBD1. Trimming took 5 bases from V and 0 from J; bases not matched to a gene: 9. The CDR3 has 17 amino acids. The germline CDR1 and CDR2 sequences are LGHDT and YNNKEL (reference sequence). CDR3 in DNA: TGTGCCAGCAGCGAACCGACAGGGAAGGCAACTAATGAAAAACTGTTTTTT. Its translation: CASSEPTGKATNEKLFF.